Below, 14 T cell receptor beta chains from the same sample are listed, as sequenced in a study of cytomegalovirus exposure and HLA in healthy donors. The PCR contained 60 Vbeta and 13 Jbeta primers. Method: immunoSEQ multiplex PCR; TCRdb's copy keeps in-frame clones and lacks some. The sample lists 55,000 to 80,000 clones, around 80% occurring once. The sample comprised PBMCs. The receptors were sampled from a woman between 25 and 40 years old in good health and CMV-seronegative.

V gene TRBV2 combines with J gene TRBJ1-4, with 9 bases that match TRBD1. This CDR3 has 14 residues. Germline V lookup: CDR1 SNHLY, CDR2 FYNNEI. Unmatched junction bases numbered 4, after V lost 3 bases and J lost 8 bases. The CDR3 protein is CASSEDRGMEKLFF. The CDR3 nucleotides read TGTGCCAGCAGTGAGGACAGGGGTATGGAAAAACTGTTTTTT.

This chain links TRBV5-1 with TRBJ1-1; D is possibly TRBD1 (5 bases). Trimming cost V 7 bases and J 3 bases, with 13 bases left between them. The V gene's germline CDR1 is SGHRS and CDR2 YFSETQ. The CDR3 totals 13 residues. As DNA, the CDR3 is TGCGCCAGCCTGGGGGGGAGGGACACTGAAGCTTTCTTT. It specifies CASLGGRDTEAFF.

Remarks on this clone: A much larger clone differs from this one at a single base, so this may be a read error. This chain's CDR3 is CASSNGQENTEAFF. The CDR3 region has the DNA TGTGCCAGCAGCAACGGACAGGAGAACACTGAAGCTTTCTTT. The rearrangement links TRBV13 to TRBJ1-1, with 7 positions matching TRBD1. Germline V gene lookup returns CDR1 PRHDT and CDR2 FYEKMQ (reference sequence). With 5 bases clipped from V and 1 base from J, the junction kept 4 bases outside the gene matches. This CDR3 has 14 residues.

This clone has only a few counts. The chain employs TRBV5-4 and TRBJ1-4, with TRBD1 identical over 8 bases. Trimming removed 2 bases from V and 4 bases from J; junction bases left unmatched: 4. Germline-derived CDR1 and CDR2 are SGHNT and YYREEE (reference sequence). The CDR3 extends over 15 amino acids. CDR3: CASSFKTGGNEKLFF. As DNA, the CDR3 is TGTGCCAGCAGCTTTAAAACAGGGGGTAATGAAAAACTGTTTTTT.

The chain carries TRBV5-4 and TRBJ2-7, with 10 bases fitting TRBD1. The V segment lost 3 bases and the J segment 5 bases; nucleotides outside the gene matches: 8. From germline, CDR1 is SGHNT and CDR2 YYREEE (reference sequence). This CDR3 has 15 residues. The CDR3, as DNA: TGTGCCAGCAGCTCCAGGACAGGGGGTATCCACGAGCAGTACTTC. This gives the protein CASSSRTGGIHEQYF.

V and J are TRBV5-5 and TRBJ1-1; TRBD1 agrees at 7 bases. After removal of 4 bases from V and 1 base from J, the junction contained 4 bases not matched to a gene. The CDR3 extends over 14 amino acids. Germline V gene lookup returns CDR1 SGHKS and CDR2 YYEKEE (reference sequence). The CDR3 sequence is CASSTWTGNTEAFF. CDR3 coding DNA: TGTGCCAGCAGCACATGGACAGGGAACACTGAAGCTTTCTTT.

This clone has a handful of counts. The chain recombines TRBV21-1 with TRBJ1-5. TRBV21-1 is a pseudogene segment. This CDR3 comprises 19 residues. The CDR3, as DNA: TGTGCCAGCAGCAAAGTTGGCAGCCCGGGGGTTTTAAACAATCAGCCCCAGCATTTT. This sequence encodes CASSKVGSPGVLNNQPQHF.

The CDR3 DNA is TGTGCCAGCAGCGGAGGGGAGGGTTCCTACGAGCAGTACTTC. This encodes CASSGGEGSYEQYF. J is TRBJ2-7 and V is TRBV6-1; TRBD2 matches 7 bases. The junction had 6 bases not matched to a gene; V was cut back by 6 bases and J by 1 base. Germline loops: CDR1 MNHNS, CDR2 SASEGT. The CDR3 runs 14 residues.

V usage is TRBV6-4 and J usage is TRBJ2-3; D is perhaps TRBD1 (5 bases). Germline values: CDR1 MRHNA, CDR2 SNTAGT. The CDR3 length is 15 residues. V dropped 6 bases and J dropped 1 base, with 14 bases sitting between them. CDR3 sequence: CASSPQQGGTDTQYF. The CDR3 DNA sequence: TGTGCCAGCAGCCCCCAGCAGGGTGGCACAGATACGCAGTATTTT.

J is TRBJ2-1 and V is TRBV5-1; no definite D call. The CDR3 has 13 amino acids. V lost 2 bases and J lost 6, with 9 bases in between. Germline V CDR1 and CDR2: SGHRS, YFSETQ. The chain's CDR3 is CASSLVQFNEQFF. CDR3 in DNA: TGCGCCAGCAGCTTAGTTCAGTTCAATGAGCAGTTCTTC.

This sequence joins TRBV29-1 and TRBJ2-5; 7 nucleotides line up with TRBD2. J gave up 4 bases and V 6 bases, and 20 bases lay outside the gene matches. The CDR3 has 17 amino acids. Germline V gives CDR1 SQVTM, CDR2 ANQGSEA. The CDR3 DNA sequence: TGCAGCGTATTTTACAGACTACGGGGCGGGGGTTCAGAGACCCAGTACTTC. Translated: CSVFYRLRGGGSETQYF. The variable domain in full, with the rest retrieved from reference TRBV29-1 and TRBJ2-5, is SAVISQKPSRDICQRGTSLTIQCQVDSQVTMMFWYRQQPGQSLTLIATANQGSEATYESGFVIDKFPISRPNLTFSTLTVSNMSPEDSSIYLCSVFYRLRGGGSETQYFGPGTRLLVL.

The CDR3 nucleotides are TGTGCCAGCAGTGAAGCGGGACAGCCGAACACTGAAGCTTTCTTT. Translating it yields CASSEAGQPNTEAFF. The chain employs TRBV2 and TRBJ1-1; TRBD1 matches at 7 bases. V was pared by 0 bases and J by 1 base, with 2 bases of the junction left unmatched. The CDR3 has 15 amino acids. Germline CDR1 is SNHLY and CDR2 is FYNNEI.

The chain combines TRBV19 with TRBJ2-5; TRBD1 agrees at 7 bases. Germline V gives CDR1 LNHDA, CDR2 SQIVND (reference sequence). Trimming at V came to 7 bases and at J to 1 base, leaving 3 bases not matched to a gene. CDR3 length equals 13 residues. Here the CDR3 DNA reads TGTGCCAGTAACAGGGGCAGCCAAGAGACCCAGTACTTC. Translating it yields CASNRGSQETQYF.

V gene TRBV28 combines with J gene TRBJ1-3; D might be TRBD1 (6 bases). The germline V gene encodes CDR1 MDHEN and CDR2 SYDVKM. V lost 5 bases and J 3 bases, leaving 14 bases between the germline ends. The CDR3 extends over 15 amino acids. The CDR3 is CASSAIGGSGNTIYF. CDR3 nucleotide sequence: TGTGCCAGCAGTGCGATAGGGGGTAGTGGAAACACCATATATTTT.